One and the same sample provided the 27 T cell receptor beta chains below, sequenced in a study of T-cell reconstitution after alpha-beta-depleted transplantation in children. Molecular barcoding with unique molecular identifiers was used for the TCRbeta library. MiXCR was run by TCRdb on the PCR reads, yielding one entry per CDR3 protein. The sample holds 400,000 to 500,000 distinct CDR3 sequences, around 9.9% seen once. This specimen consisted of PBMCs from the stem cell graft donor, obtained from the stem cell graft. All receptors derive from a human donor who donated a stem cell graft to a child with acute myeloid leukemia.

The V call is TRBV20-1, the J call TRBJ2-5, with 12 bases aligning to TRBD2. Germline values: CDR1 DFQATT, CDR2 SNEGSKA (reference sequence). The J segment lost 7 bases and the V segment lost 4 bases, leaving 10 bases of the junction unmatched. The CDR3 contains 15 residues. Here the CDR3 reads CSAIRTSGDSGTQYF. Written as DNA, the CDR3 is TGCAGTGCTATCAGGACTAGCGGGGACTCGGGGACCCAGTACTTC.

The J gene is TRBJ1-5, the V gene TRBV6-5; no definite D call. Per germline, CDR1 MNHEY and CDR2 SVGAGI. The CDR3 is made up of 14 amino acids. Trimming left V 2 bases short and J 7 bases short, with 12 bases between. Written as DNA, the CDR3 is TGTGCCAGCAGTTACGGTCGGTTCGGACAGCCCCAGCATTTT. Translated: CASSYGRFGQPQHF.

The V and J genes are TRBV18 and TRBJ1-5; TRBD1 might be the D (5 bases). Trimming pared 0 bases from V and 4 bases from J, leaving 7 bases between. This CDR3 region has 14 residues. CDR1 and CDR2 (germline): KGHSH, LQKENI. CDR3 DNA sequence: TGTGCCAGCTCACCACCCCCAGGGAATCAGCCCCAGCATTTT. This encodes CASSPPPGNQPQHF.

This clonotype was recorded at least ten times. This CDR3 reads CSVAGQGGQPQHF. Written as DNA, the CDR3 is TGCAGCGTTGCTGGCCAGGGAGGTCAGCCCCAGCATTTT. This chain joins TRBV29-1 and TRBJ1-5; D possibly corresponds to TRBD1 (5 bases). The germline V gene has CDR1 SQVTM and CDR2 ANQGSEA. Trimming took 4 bases from V and 6 from J, leaving 13 bases between them. The CDR3 loop spans 13 amino acids.

This clonotype was counted ten times or more. This chain connects TRBV5-1 to TRBJ2-2; no definite D call. V lost 3 bases and J 2 bases, leaving 8 bases between the germline ends. The V gene's germline CDR1 is SGHRS and CDR2 YFSETQ. The CDR3 has 14 amino acids. CDR3 nucleotides: TGCGCCAGCAGCTGGAATAGCAACACCGGGGAGCTGTTTTTT. It is translated as CASSWNSNTGELFF.

This clonotype was seen a handful of times. This chain uses TRBV5-1 with TRBJ2-4; D gene uncertain. Trimming left V 2 bases short and J 0 bases short, with 9 bases between. The CDR3 is 15 amino acids. Germline CDR1 is SGHRS and CDR2 is YFSETQ. The CDR3: CASSFEALAKNIQYF. Written as DNA, the CDR3 is TGCGCCAGCAGCTTTGAGGCACTAGCCAAAAACATTCAGTACTTC.

As regards this clonotype: A junction boundary mismatches the germline segment, possibly from a read error. CDR3 loop: CASSLDQQTTADF. The CDR3 region has the DNA TGTGCCAGCTCACTGGACCAGCAGACGACCGCTGACTTC. V usage is TRBV18 and J usage is TRBJ2-7; D gene ambiguous. Germline assignment: CDR1 KGHSH and CDR2 LQKENI. CDR3 length: 13 amino acids.

This chain uses TRBV20-1 with TRBJ1-2; 10 nucleotides align to TRBD1. This CDR3 contains 13 residues. Germline V CDR1 and CDR2: DFQATT, SNEGSKA (reference sequence). This CDR3 is CRVGQGTNYGYTF. The CDR3 region has the DNA TGCAGGGTGGGACAGGGGACTAACTATGGCTACACCTTC.

This CDR3 is CASSQVDRGTGELFF. In nucleotides, the CDR3 is TGCGCCAGCAGCCAAGTTGACAGGGGCACCGGGGAGCTGTTTTTT. The V gene is TRBV4-1, the J gene TRBJ2-2; 8 positions match TRBD1. The CDR3 has 15 residues. Trimming took 1 base from V and 4 from J; bases not matched to a gene: 2. The germline V gene encodes CDR1 MGHRA and CDR2 YSYEKL.

The chain is built from TRBV5-6 and TRBJ1-2; the D is unclear. The CDR3 covers 15 residues. CDR1 is SGHDT and CDR2 is YYEEEE in the germline V gene. V lost 4 bases to trimming and J lost 4 bases, with 17 bases between them. The CDR3 reads CASSQAATGFYGYTF. The CDR3 DNA follows: TGTGCCAGCAGCCAGGCAGCCACCGGGTTCTATGGCTACACCTTC.

This clonotype was detected only a few times. The chain is built from TRBV6-1 and TRBJ2-5; TRBD2 agrees at 7 bases. Germline CDR1 MNHNS, CDR2 SASEGT. There are 14 residues in the CDR3. The junction had 8 bases not matched to a gene; V was cut back by 5 bases and J by 5 bases. CDR3 protein: CASSPPGGWETQYF. The CDR3 DNA sequence: TGTGCCAGCAGTCCTCCGGGGGGATGGGAGACCCAGTACTTC.

This clonotype was recorded a few times. The chain recombines TRBV10-3 with TRBJ2-1, with 12 bases aligning to TRBD2. Losses at the gene ends were 4 bases for V and 6 bases for J; bases not matched to a gene: 4. The germline V gene has CDR1 ENHRY and CDR2 SYGVKD. The CDR3 has 15 residues. CDR3 DNA: TGTGCCATCAGTGGACTAGCGGGGGATAGCAATGAGCAGTTCTTC. Translation gives CAISGLAGDSNEQFF.

The chain joins TRBV11-2 to TRBJ2-7; D unclear. The germline V gene encodes CDR1 SGHAT and CDR2 FQNNGV. V lost 4 bases and J lost 6, with 7 bases in between. This CDR3 has 11 amino acids. CDR3: CASSSITEQYV. Written as DNA, the CDR3 is TGTGCCAGCAGCTCCATCACCGAGCAGTACGTC.

This clonotype was detected many times. A junction boundary mismatches the germline segment, possibly from a read error. This rearrangement joins TRBV7-2 to TRBJ2-5, with D perhaps matching TRBD1 (5 bases). The germline V gene encodes CDR1 SGHTA and CDR2 FQGNSA. The CDR3 has 14 residues. The chain's CDR3 is CASSLRGLQETQYF. The CDR3 region has the DNA TGCGCCAGCAGCCTAAGGGGCTTACAAGAGACCCAGTACTTC.

This clonotype was picked up a small number of times. The chain carries TRBV20-1 and TRBJ2-7; 7 bases fit TRBD2. This CDR3 comprises 15 residues. With 0 bases clipped from V and 4 bases from J, the junction kept 9 bases outside the gene matches. Per the germline V gene, CDR1 is DFQATT and CDR2 is SNEGSKA (reference sequence). The CDR3 sequence: CSARDGTKPLYEQYV. The DNA for the CDR3 is TGCAGTGCTAGAGATGGGACTAAACCTCTTTACGAGCAGTACGTC.

This clonotype was counted a few times. The chain is built from TRBV7-9 and TRBJ2-5, with 10 bases identical to TRBD2. The CDR3 sequence is 16 residues long. Per the germline V gene, CDR1 is SEHNR and CDR2 is FQNEAQ (reference sequence). Trimming at V came to 3 bases and at J to 4 bases, leaving 8 bases not matched to a gene. CDR3 nucleotide sequence: TGTGCCAGCAGCTTCGTACTAGCGGGGTCGTCAGAGACCCAGTACTTC. Amino acids: CASSFVLAGSSETQYF.

This chain uses TRBV27 with TRBJ1-6; D unresolved. Per the germline V gene, CDR1 is MNHEY and CDR2 is SMNVEV (reference sequence). The ends were cut back, 0 bases at V and 9 bases at J, with 15 bases in the middle. The length of the CDR3 is 16 residues. The CDR3 DNA reads as TGTGCCAGCAGTTTATCGTACAGTATTAGTCGTTCACCCCTCCACTTT. Its translation is CASSLSYSISRSPLHF.

This clonotype was seen only a few times. The chain couples TRBV3-1 to TRBJ2-2, with D possibly TRBD1 on 6 matching bases. With 0 bases removed from V and 1 base from J, the gap between germline ends came to 6 bases. Germline CDR1 and CDR2: LGHDT and YNNKEL (reference sequence). This CDR3 comprises 15 residues. This chain's CDR3 is CASSQEGGNTGELFF. The DNA of the CDR3 is TGTGCCAGCAGCCAAGAAGGGGGGAACACCGGGGAGCTGTTTTTT.

The V and J genes are TRBV2 and TRBJ1-4, with TRBD1 matching over 7 bases. The CDR3 extends over 15 amino acids. The V gene's germline CDR1 is SNHLY and CDR2 FYNNEI. With 6 bases clipped from V and 1 base from J, the junction kept 5 bases outside the gene matches. This CDR3 reads CASRQRQGTNEKLFF. The CDR3, as DNA: TGTGCCAGCAGGCAAAGACAGGGAACTAATGAAAAACTGTTTTTT.

The CDR3 protein is CASNYQGKEETQYF. Here the CDR3 DNA reads TGTGCCAGCAACTATCAGGGAAAGGAAGAGACCCAGTACTTC. This sequence joins TRBV2 and TRBJ2-5; TRBD1 might be the D (5 bases). This CDR3 is 14 amino acids long. CDR1 is SNHLY and CDR2 is FYNNEI in the germline V gene. The V and J ends lost 7 bases and 3 bases respectively, with 15 bases between them.

The genes are TRBV20-1 and TRBJ2-7; perhaps TRBD2 as D (6 bases). CDR1 and CDR2 from the germline V gene are DFQATT and SNEGSKA (reference sequence). CDR3 length: 13 amino acids. Trimming cost V 3 bases and J 5 bases, with 14 bases left between them. Here the CDR3 DNA reads TGCAGTGCTAGCCGTTATGGGGGGAACGAGCAGTACTTC. It yields the protein CSASRYGGNEQYF.

This clonotype was seen ten or more times. Sequence at one end of the junction differs from germline and may be a read error. This chain uses TRBV29-1 with TRBJ2-1, with 9 bases that match TRBD2. The CDR3 loop spans 18 amino acids. CDR1 and CDR2 (germline): SQVTM, ANQGSEA. CDR3 in amino acids: CSVEGWLAGKKEGNEQFF. The DNA of the CDR3 is TGCAGCGTCGAAGGATGGCTAGCGGGAAAGAAGGAAGGCAATGAGCAGTTCTTC.

V and J are TRBV20-1 and TRBJ1-5; TRBD1 might be the D (6 bases). The CDR3 is 13 amino acids. V shed 3 bases and J shed 1 base, with 7 bases lying between them. From germline, CDR1 is DFQATT and CDR2 SNEGSKA (reference sequence). CDR3 protein: CSASRGSNQPQHF. CDR3 coding DNA: TGCAGTGCTAGTAGGGGGAGCAATCAGCCCCAGCATTTT.

This clonotype turned up a few times. The chain uses TRBV20-1 and TRBJ2-4; 9 bases align to TRBD1. The CDR3 runs 14 residues. In germline, CDR1 is DFQATT, CDR2 SNEGSKA (reference sequence). Losses at the gene ends were 5 bases for V and 6 bases for J; bases not matched to a gene: 8. As DNA, the CDR3 is TGCAGTGCTTTGGACAGGGGCGGCGGAAACATTCAGTACTTC. Translation: CSALDRGGGNIQYF.

This clonotype was seen only a few times. The CDR3 here is CRDISGRSYEQYF. The DNA of the CDR3 is TGCAGAGATATTAGCGGGCGATCCTACGAGCAGTACTTC. The chain uses TRBV20-1 and TRBJ2-7; 7 nucleotides agree with TRBD2. Per the germline V gene, CDR1 is DFQATT and CDR2 is SNEGSKA (reference sequence). CDR3 length: 13 amino acids.

This clonotype was seen a few times. The chain carries TRBV5-1 and TRBJ1-6; 8 bases align to TRBD1. This CDR3 has 15 amino acids. V was pared by 0 bases and J by 9 bases, with 5 bases of the junction left unmatched. CDR1 and CDR2 from the germline V gene are SGHRS and YFSETQ. The CDR3 loop is CASSLAGGEGSPLHF. CDR3 DNA sequence: TGCGCCAGCAGCTTGGCAGGGGGCGAAGGTTCACCCCTCCACTTT. The full variable domain, in which reference TRBV5-1 and TRBJ1-6 provide the parts outside the CDR3, is KAGVTQTPRYLIKTRGQQVTLSCSPISGHRSVSWYQQTPGQGLQFLFEYFSETQRNKGNFPGRFSGRQFSNSRSEMNVSTLELGDSALYLCASSLAGGEGSPLHFGNGTRLTVT.

The table lists this clonotype with a few counts. The rearrangement joins TRBV20-1 to TRBJ2-7, with 9 positions matching TRBD2. The junction had 10 bases not matched to a gene; V was cut back by 6 bases and J by 4 bases. Germline V gene data show CDR1 as DFQATT and CDR2 as SNEGSKA (reference sequence). The CDR3 runs 14 residues. The CDR3 region has the DNA TGCAGTGCCCGGGGGCGGGAGGGCCTATACGAGCAGTACTTC. This translates into CSARGREGLYEQYF.